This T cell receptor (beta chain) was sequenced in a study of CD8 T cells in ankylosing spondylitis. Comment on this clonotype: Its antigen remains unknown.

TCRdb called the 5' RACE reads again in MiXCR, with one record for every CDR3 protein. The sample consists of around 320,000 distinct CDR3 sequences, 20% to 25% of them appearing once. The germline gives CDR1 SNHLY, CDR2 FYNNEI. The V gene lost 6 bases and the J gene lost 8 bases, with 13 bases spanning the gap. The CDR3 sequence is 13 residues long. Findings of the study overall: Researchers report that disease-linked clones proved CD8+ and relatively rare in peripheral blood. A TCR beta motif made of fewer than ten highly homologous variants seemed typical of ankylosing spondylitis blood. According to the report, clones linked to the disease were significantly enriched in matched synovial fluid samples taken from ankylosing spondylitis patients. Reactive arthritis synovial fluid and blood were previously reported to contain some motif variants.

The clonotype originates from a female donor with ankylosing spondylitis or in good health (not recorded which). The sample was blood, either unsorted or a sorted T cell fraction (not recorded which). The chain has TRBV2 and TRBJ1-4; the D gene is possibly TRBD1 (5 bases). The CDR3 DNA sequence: TGTGCCAGCAGATACCCGAAGGGGGAAAAACTGTTTTTT. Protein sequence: CASRYPKGEKLFF. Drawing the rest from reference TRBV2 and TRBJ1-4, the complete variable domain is EPEVTQTPSHQVTQMGQEVILRCVPISNHLYFYWYRQILGQKVEFLVSFYNNEISEKSEIFDDQFSVERPDGSNFTLKIRSTKLEDSAMYFCASRYPKGEKLFFGSGTQLSVL.